The 21 T cell receptor beta chains given below trace back to one sample, sequenced in a study of control samples from healthy donors and cancer patients. Libraries were prepared by immunoSEQ multiplex PCR; TCRdb keeps only in-frame clonotypes and omits some of them. The sample has some 250,000 clones, approximately 80% seen once. The sequencing input was PBMCs. Receptors originate from an older woman with lung cancer.

There are a few counts of this clone. V is TRBV5-1 and J is TRBJ1-1, with D tentatively TRBD1 (6 bases). The V end lost 0 bases, the J end lost 0 bases, and 15 bases lay between the germline ends. The CDR3 totals 17 residues. Germline CDR1 reads SGHRS; CDR2 reads YFSETQ. The CDR3 here is CASSLDGGRVMNTEAFF. The CDR3 DNA reads TGCGCCAGCAGCTTGGATGGGGGGCGTGTCATGAACACTGAAGCTTTCTTT.

V is TRBV5-4 and J is TRBJ1-2; D might be TRBD1 (5 bases). Trimming shortened V by 4 bases and J by 8 bases, and 15 bases separated the two germline ends. CDR1 and CDR2 (germline): SGHNT, YYREEE (reference sequence). The CDR3 is 13 amino acids. The CDR3 protein is CASSPDSGYGYTF. In DNA form, the CDR3 reads TGTGCCAGCAGCCCGGACTCAGGGTACGGCTACACCTTC.

The V gene is TRBV7-9, the J gene TRBJ2-5, with 7 bases fitting TRBD1. Unmatched junction bases numbered 6, after V lost 8 bases and J lost 6 bases. This CDR3 contains 12 residues. The V gene's germline CDR1 is SEHNR and CDR2 FQNEAQ (reference sequence). The CDR3 region is CASGRQGKTQYF. The DNA for the CDR3 is TGTGCCAGCGGTAGACAGGGCAAGACCCAGTACTTC.

This clone was detected only a few times. This rearrangement joins TRBV27 to TRBJ1-5; 10 bases are shared with TRBD1. Germline values: CDR1 MNHEY, CDR2 SMNVEV (reference sequence). V was pared by 6 bases and J by 6 bases, with 5 bases of the junction left unmatched. The CDR3 covers 14 residues. This CDR3 is CASSRQGAFQPQHF. In DNA form, the CDR3 reads TGTGCCAGCAGCCGACAGGGGGCTTTTCAGCCCCAGCATTTT.

The rearrangement uses TRBV28 and TRBJ2-7; 9 nucleotides align to TRBD1. V shed 6 bases and J 2 bases; nucleotides not matched to a gene: 5. Germline assignment: CDR1 MDHEN and CDR2 SYDVKM. The CDR3 is made up of 14 amino acids. The CDR3 sequence is CASSLTGGTYEQYF. CDR3 DNA sequence: TGTGCCAGCAGCTTGACAGGGGGAACCTACGAGCAGTACTTC.

The chain is built from TRBV19 and TRBJ2-1, with D uncertain. CDR1 is LNHDA, CDR2 SQIVND, per germline (reference sequence). The CDR3 totals 14 residues. With 1 base removed from V and 7 bases from J, the gap between germline ends came to 11 bases. The DNA of the CDR3 is TGTGCCAGTAGTATAGGCATTGCTGGGAATGAGCAGTTCTTC. It encodes CASSIGIAGNEQFF.

The chain joins TRBV5-1 to TRBJ2-1; D remains unclear. Germline V gene sequence: CDR1 SGHRS, CDR2 YFSETQ. The CDR3 runs 13 residues. Trimming shortened V by 4 bases and J by 9 bases, and 14 bases separated the two germline ends. The CDR3, as DNA: TGCGCCAGCAGCCCCAGTGGGCTCGGTGAGCAGTTCTTC. Protein: CASSPSGLGEQFF.

The chain couples TRBV2 to TRBJ2-4; tentatively, D is TRBD2 (5 bases). This CDR3 region has 16 residues. V lost 6 bases and J lost 0, with 15 bases in between. Germline CDR1 and CDR2: SNHLY and FYNNEI. CDR3: CASRTNPLEAKNIQYF. CDR3 DNA sequence: TGTGCCAGCAGGACTAACCCCCTGGAAGCCAAAAACATTCAGTACTTC.

This rearrangement joins TRBV13 to TRBJ2-7; possibly TRBD1 for D (6 bases). Germline V gives CDR1 PRHDT, CDR2 FYEKMQ (reference sequence). The V and J ends lost 5 bases and 3 bases respectively, with 14 bases between them. CDR3 length: 14 residues. Written as DNA, the CDR3 is TGTGCCAGCAGCCGCGCAGGGGTGAACTACGAGCAGTACTTC. It yields the protein CASSRAGVNYEQYF.

The V and J genes are TRBV5-5 and TRBJ2-7, with 10 bases identical to TRBD1. The CDR3 consists of 14 residues. CDR1 and CDR2 from the germline V gene are SGHKS and YYEKEE (reference sequence). Trimming removed 5 bases from V and 4 bases from J; junction bases left unmatched: 6. The chain's CDR3 is CASRVTGQGYEQYF. As DNA, the CDR3 is TGTGCCAGCAGAGTAACGGGACAGGGGTACGAGCAGTACTTC.

The gene calls are TRBV30 and TRBJ2-3; tentatively, D is TRBD1 or TRBD2 (5 bases each). This CDR3 region has 14 residues. Germline V gives CDR1 GTSNPN, CDR2 SVGIG (reference sequence). Trimming left V 0 bases short and J 2 bases short, with 9 bases between. This chain's CDR3 is CAWSVGGNTDTQYF. Written as DNA, the CDR3 is TGTGCCTGGAGTGTTGGGGGTAACACAGATACGCAGTATTTT.

This chain links TRBV3-1 (or the pseudogene TRBV3-2) with TRBJ1-2; D is ambiguous. Germline V lookup: CDR1 LGHDT, CDR2 YNNKEL (reference sequence). Trimming took 8 bases from V and 4 from J, leaving 11 bases between them. The CDR3 sequence is 12 residues long. The CDR3 nucleotides are TGTGCCAGCTACGATATGTCCTATGGCTACACCTTC. As protein: CASYDMSYGYTF.

This chain connects TRBV5-1 to TRBJ1-2; D is unresolved. Per the germline V gene, CDR1 is SGHRS and CDR2 is YFSETQ. The CDR3 is 14 amino acids. The germline V and J ends were trimmed by 0 bases and 7 bases, with 13 bases remaining between them. The CDR3 nucleotides are TGCGCCAGCAGCTTGGGTCTGGGAACCCCTGGCTACACCTTC. Protein product: CASSLGLGTPGYTF.

The genes are TRBV4-1 and TRBJ1-2; unclear D gene. The CDR3 loop spans 14 amino acids. Germline V lookup: CDR1 MGHRA, CDR2 YSYEKL. V was clipped by 0 bases and J by 5 bases, with 10 bases between them. In DNA, the CDR3 is TGCGCCAGCAGCCAAGATAGCTTGGGGTATGGCTACACCTTC. The encoded protein is CASSQDSLGYGYTF.

The V and J genes are TRBV15 and TRBJ2-7, with D unclear. The CDR3 is 11 residues long. V lost 6 bases and J 7 bases, leaving 10 bases between the germline ends. The germline CDR1 and CDR2 sequences are LNHNV and YYDKDF (reference sequence). CDR3: CATSRYGEQYF. DNA for the CDR3: TGTGCCACCAGTAGGTATGGTGAGCAGTACTTC.

This chain uses TRBV5-1 with TRBJ2-5; 13 bases are shared with TRBD2. The trim removed 4 bases at V and 5 bases at J, leaving 2 bases unmatched. The CDR3 has 14 amino acids. Germline CDR1 SGHRS, CDR2 YFSETQ. CDR3 nucleotide sequence: TGCGCCAGCAGCCAGGGACTAGCGGGGGAGACCCAGTACTTC. As protein: CASSQGLAGETQYF.

The V and J genes are TRBV9 and TRBJ2-7; TRBD1 matches 7 bases. The CDR3 length is 15 residues. The trim removed 2 bases at V and 4 bases at J, leaving 9 bases unmatched. CDR1 SGDLS and CDR2 YYNGEE come from the germline V gene. The CDR3 sequence: CASSVDRAPYYEQYF. The CDR3 DNA sequence: TGTGCCAGCAGCGTCGACAGGGCCCCTTATTACGAGCAGTACTTC.

This sequence joins TRBV6-6 and TRBJ2-2; TRBD2 aligns across 12 bases. CDR1 and CDR2 (germline): MNHNY, SVGAGI (reference sequence). V lost 5 bases to trimming and J lost 0 bases; unmatched junction nucleotides: 7. The CDR3 is 18 residues long. The CDR3: CASSPVSSGGANTGELFF. Here the CDR3 DNA reads TGTGCCAGCAGTCCGGTTTCTAGCGGGGGGGCGAACACCGGGGAGCTGTTTTTT.

This clone occurred once. V usage is TRBV6-5 and J usage is TRBJ1-1, with D uncertain. The V end was cut by 7 bases, the J end by 7 bases, with 13 bases between. CDR1 is MNHEY, CDR2 SVGAGI, per germline. The CDR3 is made up of 12 amino acids. As DNA, the CDR3 is TGTGCCAGCATCAGACCCGGGGTTGAAGCTTTCTTT. Translated, it gives CASIRPGVEAFF.

The V gene is TRBV5-1, the J gene TRBJ2-1; a possible D gene is TRBD1 (5 bases). CDR3 length: 14 amino acids. Germline lookup yields CDR1 SGHRS and CDR2 YFSETQ. Trimming took 4 bases from V and 1 from J, leaving 9 bases between them. The CDR3 spells CASSRGESYNEQFF. For the CDR3, the DNA is TGCGCCAGCAGCAGGGGTGAATCCTACAATGAGCAGTTCTTC.

The J gene is TRBJ2-1, the V gene TRBV19; D call uncertain. CDR1 is LNHDA, CDR2 SQIVND, per germline (reference sequence). Deletions cut 3 bases from V and 5 bases from J, with 8 bases between. This CDR3 is built from 13 residues. The CDR3 region has the DNA TGTGCCAGTAGTATCCGCAAAAACAATGAGCAGTTCTTC. Its translation: CASSIRKNNEQFF.